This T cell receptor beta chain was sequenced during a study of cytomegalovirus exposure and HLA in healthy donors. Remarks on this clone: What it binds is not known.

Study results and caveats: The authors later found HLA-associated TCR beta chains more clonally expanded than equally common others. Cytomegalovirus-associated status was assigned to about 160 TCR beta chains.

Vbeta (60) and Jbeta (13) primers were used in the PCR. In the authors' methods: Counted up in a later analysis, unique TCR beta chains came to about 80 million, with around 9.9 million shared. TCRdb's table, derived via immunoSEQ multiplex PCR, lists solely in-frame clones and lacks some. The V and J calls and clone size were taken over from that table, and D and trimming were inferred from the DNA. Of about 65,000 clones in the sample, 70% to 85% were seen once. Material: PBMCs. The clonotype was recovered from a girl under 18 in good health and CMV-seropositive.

The CDR3 sequence: CASSLVRDSATLEQYF. The CDR3 DNA reads TGCGCCAGCAGCTTGGTTCGGGACTCCGCGACCCTCGAGCAGTACTTC. V usage is TRBV5-1 and J usage is TRBJ2-7, with D perhaps TRBD2 (6 bases). Deletions cut 0 bases from V and 6 bases from J, with 19 bases between. CDR3 size: 16 residues. CDR1 and CDR2 from the germline V gene are SGHRS and YFSETQ.